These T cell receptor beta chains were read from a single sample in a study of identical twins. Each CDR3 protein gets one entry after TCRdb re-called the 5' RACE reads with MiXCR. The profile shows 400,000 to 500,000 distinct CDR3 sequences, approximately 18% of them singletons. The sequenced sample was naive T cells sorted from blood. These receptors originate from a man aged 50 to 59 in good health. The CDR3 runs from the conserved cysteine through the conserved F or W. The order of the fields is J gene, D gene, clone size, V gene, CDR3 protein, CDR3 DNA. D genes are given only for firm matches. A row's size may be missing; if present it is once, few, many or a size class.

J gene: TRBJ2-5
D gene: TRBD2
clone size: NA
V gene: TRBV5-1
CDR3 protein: CASRTGYGGRAETQYF
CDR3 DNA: TGCGCCAGCAGGACCGGTTACGGCGGGAGGGCAGAGACCCAGTACTTC

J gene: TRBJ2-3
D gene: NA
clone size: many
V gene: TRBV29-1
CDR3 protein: CSVDLELYTQYF
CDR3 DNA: TGCAGCGTTGATCTGGAGCTGTATACGCAGTATTTT

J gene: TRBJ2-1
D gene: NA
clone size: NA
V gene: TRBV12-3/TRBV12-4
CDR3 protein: CASSIRRGRNEQFF
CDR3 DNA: TGTGCCAGCAGTATCCGCAGGGGGAGGAATGAGCAGTTCTTC

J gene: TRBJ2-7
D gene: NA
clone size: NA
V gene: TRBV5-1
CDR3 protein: CASSFVGLAQRSSYEQYF
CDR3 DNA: TGCGCCAGCAGCTTTGTCGGTCTGGCCCAGCGGAGCTCCTACGAGCAGTACTTC

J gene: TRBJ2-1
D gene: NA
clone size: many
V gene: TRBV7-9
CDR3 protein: CASSPVEMARYNEQFF
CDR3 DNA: TGTGCCAGCAGCCCGGTAGAAATGGCAAGATACAATGAGCAGTTCTTC

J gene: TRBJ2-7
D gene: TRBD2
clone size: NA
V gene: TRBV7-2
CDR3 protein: CASSLGLAGASEQYF
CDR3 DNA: TGTGCCAGCAGCTTAGGACTAGCGGGAGCGTCCGAGCAGTACTTC

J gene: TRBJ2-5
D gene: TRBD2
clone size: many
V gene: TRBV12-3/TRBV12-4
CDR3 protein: CASRVGGRTKETQYF
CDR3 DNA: TGTGCCAGCAGGGTGGGCGGGAGGACAAAAGAGACCCAGTACTTC

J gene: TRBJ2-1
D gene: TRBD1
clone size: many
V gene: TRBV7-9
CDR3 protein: CASSFGTGINNEQFF
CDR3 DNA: TGTGCCAGCAGCTTCGGGACAGGGATTAACAATGAGCAGTTCTTC

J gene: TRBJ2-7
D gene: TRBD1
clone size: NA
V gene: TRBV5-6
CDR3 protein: CASSLFGTGFSYEQYF
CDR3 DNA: TGTGCCAGCAGCTTGTTCGGGACAGGGTTCTCCTACGAGCAGTACTTC

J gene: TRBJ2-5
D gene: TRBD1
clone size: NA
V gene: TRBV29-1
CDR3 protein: CSVQQGTQETQYF
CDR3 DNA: TGCAGCGTCCAACAGGGGACCCAAGAGACCCAGTACTTC

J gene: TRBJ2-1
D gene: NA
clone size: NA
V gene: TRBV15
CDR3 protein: CATSRDPGGRGNEQFF
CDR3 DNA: TGTGCCACCAGCAGAGATCCAGGTGGCCGGGGCAATGAGCAGTTCTTC

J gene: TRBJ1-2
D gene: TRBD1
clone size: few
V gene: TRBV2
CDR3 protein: CASSATVTGVYGYTF
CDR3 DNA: TGTGCCAGCAGTGCTACCGTGACAGGGGTCTATGGCTACACCTTC

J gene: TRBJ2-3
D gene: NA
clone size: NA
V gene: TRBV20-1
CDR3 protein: CSAHRTAADTQYF
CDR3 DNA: TGCAGTGCTCACCGGACTGCTGCAGATACGCAGTATTTT

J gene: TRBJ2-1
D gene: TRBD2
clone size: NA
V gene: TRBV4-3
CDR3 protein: CASSQDPPSGVYNEQFF
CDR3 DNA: TGCGCCAGCAGCCAAGATCCCCCTAGCGGGGTATACAATGAGCAGTTCTTC

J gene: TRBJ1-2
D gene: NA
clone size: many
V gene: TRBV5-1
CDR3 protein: CASSLSPAINYGYTF
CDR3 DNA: TGCGCCAGCAGCTTGAGCCCAGCCATTAACTATGGCTACACCTTC

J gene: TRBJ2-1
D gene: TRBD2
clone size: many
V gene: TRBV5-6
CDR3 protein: CASSLAASGVYNEQFF
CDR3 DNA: TGTGCCAGCAGCTTGGCGGCTAGCGGGGTTTACAATGAGCAGTTCTTC

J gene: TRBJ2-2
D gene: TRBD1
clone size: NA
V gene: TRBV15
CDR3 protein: CATSNTLFKGQDTGELFF
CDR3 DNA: TGTGCCACCAGCAATACTCTTTTTAAGGGACAGGACACCGGGGAGCTGTTTTTT

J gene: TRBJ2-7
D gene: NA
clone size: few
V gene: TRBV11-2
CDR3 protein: CASSRGLAGPIPYEQYF
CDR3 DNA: TGTGCCAGCAGCAGGGGGTTGGCGGGGCCCATACCCTACGAGCAGTACTTC

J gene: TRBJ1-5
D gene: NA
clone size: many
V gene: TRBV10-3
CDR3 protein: CAARADSGPQHF
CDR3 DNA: TGTGCCGCGAGGGCCGATTCGGGGCCCCAGCATTTT

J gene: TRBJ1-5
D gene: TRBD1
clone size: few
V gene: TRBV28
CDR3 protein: CASSPTGVQPQHF
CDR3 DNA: TGTGCCAGCAGTCCGACAGGGGTTCAGCCCCAGCATTTT

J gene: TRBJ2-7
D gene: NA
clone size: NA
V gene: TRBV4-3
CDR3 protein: CASSQDYASSSYEQYF
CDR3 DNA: TGCGCCAGCAGCCAAGATTACGCTAGCTCTTCCTACGAGCAGTACTTC

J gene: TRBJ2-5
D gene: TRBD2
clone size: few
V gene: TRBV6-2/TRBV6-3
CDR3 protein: CASSYSPSGIVTQYF
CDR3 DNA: TGTGCCAGCAGTTACAGTCCTAGCGGGATCGTGACCCAGTACTTC

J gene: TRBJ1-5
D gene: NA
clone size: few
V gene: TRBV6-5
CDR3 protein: CASSYSSGFAQPQHF
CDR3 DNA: TGTGCCAGCAGTTATTCGTCAGGGTTTGCTCAGCCCCAGCATTTT

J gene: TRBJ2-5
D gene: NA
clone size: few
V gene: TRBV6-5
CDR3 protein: CASSHSAGSGETQYF
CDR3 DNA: TGTGCCAGCAGCCACTCCGCAGGGTCGGGAGAGACCCAGTACTTC

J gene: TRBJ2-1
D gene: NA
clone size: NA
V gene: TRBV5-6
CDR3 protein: CASSFVGSKNEQFF
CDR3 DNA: TGTGCCAGCAGCTTCGTGGGGTCTAAGAATGAGCAGTTCTTC

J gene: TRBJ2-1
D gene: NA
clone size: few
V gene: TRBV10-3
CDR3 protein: CAISAREGGIYEQFF
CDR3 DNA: TGTGCCATCAGCGCCAGGGAAGGCGGGATTTATGAGCAGTTCTTC

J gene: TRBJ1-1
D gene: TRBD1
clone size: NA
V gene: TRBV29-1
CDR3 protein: CSVRTGVNTEAFF
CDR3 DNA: TGCAGCGTCCGGACAGGGGTGAACACTGAAGCTTTCTTT

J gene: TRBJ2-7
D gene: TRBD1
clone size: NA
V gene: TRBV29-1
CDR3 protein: CSVTGIHEQYF
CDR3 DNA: TGCAGCGTGACAGGGATCCACGAGCAGTACTTC

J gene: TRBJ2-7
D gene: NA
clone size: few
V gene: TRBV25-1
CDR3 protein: CASRLGRDEQYF
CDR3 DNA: TGTGCCAGCAGATTGGGACGGGACGAGCAGTACTTC

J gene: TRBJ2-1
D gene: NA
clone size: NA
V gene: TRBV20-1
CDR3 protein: CSARDGGGQGTYNEQFF
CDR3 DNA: TGCAGTGCTAGAGATGGGGGGGGCCAGGGAACCTACAATGAGCAGTTCTTC

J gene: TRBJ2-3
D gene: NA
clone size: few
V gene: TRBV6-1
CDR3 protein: CASSESSGLTDTQYF
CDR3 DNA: TGTGCCAGCAGTGAGAGTAGCGGACTCACAGATACGCAGTATTTT

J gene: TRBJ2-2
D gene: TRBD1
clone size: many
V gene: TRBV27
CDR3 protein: CASSQSPRTGGPRNTGELFF
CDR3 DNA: TGTGCCAGCAGTCAATCCCCTCGGACAGGGGGCCCACGAAACACCGGGGAGCTGTTTTTT

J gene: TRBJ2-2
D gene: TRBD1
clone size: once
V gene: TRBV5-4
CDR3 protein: CASWDRENTGELFF
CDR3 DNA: TGTGCCAGCTGGGACAGGGAGAACACCGGGGAGCTGTTTTTT

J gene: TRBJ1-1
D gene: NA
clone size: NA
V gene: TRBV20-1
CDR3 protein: CSAKPGGTEAFF
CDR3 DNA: TGCAGTGCCAAACCGGGGGGAACTGAAGCTTTCTTT

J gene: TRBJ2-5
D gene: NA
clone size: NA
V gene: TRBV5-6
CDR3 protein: CASSKGESYETQYF
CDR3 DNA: TGTGCCAGCAGCAAAGGGGAAAGCTACGAGACCCAGTACTTC

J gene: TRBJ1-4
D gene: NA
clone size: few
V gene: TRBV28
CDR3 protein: CASSPIRYGEKLFF
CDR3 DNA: TGTGCCAGCAGCCCGATCCGTTATGGGGAAAAACTGTTTTTT

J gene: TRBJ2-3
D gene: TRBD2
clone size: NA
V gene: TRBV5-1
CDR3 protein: CASSSATSGPTDTQYF
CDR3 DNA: TGCGCCAGCAGCTCGGCGACTAGCGGGCCAACAGATACGCAGTATTTT

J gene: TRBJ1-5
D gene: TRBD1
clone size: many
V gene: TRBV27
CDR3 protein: CASSLRTGIGGQPQHF
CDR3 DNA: TGTGCCAGCAGTTTAAGGACAGGGATTGGAGGCCAGCCCCAGCATTTT

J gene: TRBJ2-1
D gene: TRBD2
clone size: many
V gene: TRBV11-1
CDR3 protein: CASSFLSELEGTSSYNEQFF
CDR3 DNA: TGTGCCAGCAGCTTTCTCAGTGAGCTCGAAGGGACTAGCAGCTACAATGAGCAGTTCTTC

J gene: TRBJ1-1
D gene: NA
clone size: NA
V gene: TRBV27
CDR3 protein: CASSLTGKRTEAFF
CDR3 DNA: TGTGCCAGCAGTTTAACAGGGAAGAGGACTGAAGCTTTCTTT

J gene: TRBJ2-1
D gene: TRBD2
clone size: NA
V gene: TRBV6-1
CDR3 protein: CASSALAGNEQFF
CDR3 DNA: TGTGCCAGCAGCGCACTAGCGGGTAATGAGCAGTTCTTC

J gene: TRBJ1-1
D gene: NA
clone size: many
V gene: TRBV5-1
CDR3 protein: CASSLEPGWAEAFF
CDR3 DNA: TGCGCCAGCAGCTTGGAGCCAGGGTGGGCTGAAGCTTTCTTT

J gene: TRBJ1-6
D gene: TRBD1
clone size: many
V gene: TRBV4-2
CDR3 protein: CASSQTGAFGLHF
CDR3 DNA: TGTGCCAGCAGCCAAACAGGGGCCTTTGGGCTCCACTTT

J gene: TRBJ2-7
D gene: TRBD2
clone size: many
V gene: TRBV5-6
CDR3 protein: CASSPGTTHEQYF
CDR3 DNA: TGTGCCAGCAGTCCCGGGACTACCCACGAGCAGTACTTC